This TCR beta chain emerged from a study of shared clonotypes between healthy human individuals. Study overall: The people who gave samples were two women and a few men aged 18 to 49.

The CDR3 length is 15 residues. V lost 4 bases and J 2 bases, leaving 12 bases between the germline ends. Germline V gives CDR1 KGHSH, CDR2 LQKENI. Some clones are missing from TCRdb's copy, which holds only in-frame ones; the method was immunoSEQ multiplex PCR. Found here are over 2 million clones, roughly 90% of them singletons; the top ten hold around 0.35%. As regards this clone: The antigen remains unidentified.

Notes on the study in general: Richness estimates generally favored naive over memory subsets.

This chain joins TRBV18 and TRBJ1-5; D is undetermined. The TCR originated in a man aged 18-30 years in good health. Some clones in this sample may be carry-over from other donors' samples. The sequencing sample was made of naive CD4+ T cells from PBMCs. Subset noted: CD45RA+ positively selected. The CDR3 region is CASSLSNPGNQPQHF. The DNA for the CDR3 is TGTGCCAGCTCACTCTCGAACCCGGGCAATCAGCCCCAGCATTTT.